This T cell receptor beta chain was found in a study of blood T cell repertoires in COVID-19 (dated by TCRdb to about 2020). Regarding the research as a whole: Samples from collaborators originated in the United States, Italy and Spain and spanned both the acute and convalescent phases of COVID-19. The material from the prospective study consisted of cDNA or gDNA derived from T cells, B-cell-depleted T cells, or PBMCs. Deeply sampled blood TCRbeta repertoires from subjects exposed to, actively infected with, or recovered from COVID-19 were included in the dataset. A freely available public database, intended as a resource for researchers studying the immune response to SARS-CoV-2, is where the repertoires were released. Samples came from the ongoing ImmuneRACE study (first 160 participants) plus 1,254 subjects from 6 global collaborators. Nearly every sample came with metadata listing a de-identified subject ID, COVID-19 status, age in years and sex. HLA class I and class II types, where available, came from metadata supplied by the sample provider rather than from assay-based typing.

The germline V gene (reference sequence) specifies LGHDT as CDR1 and YNNKEL as CDR2. From the cysteine through the phenylalanine, the CDR3 covers 13 amino acids. CDR3 DNA is the only sequence kept; it has 39 bases, read in frame from the first base. Deletion took 6 bases off V and 2 bases off J, with a span of 7 bases between the germline ends. A remark on this clone: No antigen is known for it. It has no much larger one-base neighbor in the sample; base qualities were not kept.

TCRbeta CDR3 regions were amplified from genomic DNA by means of the immunoSEQ Assay, a bias-controlled multiplex PCR. The study's own analysis went as follows. The number of nucleated cells in each sample was estimated by amplification of reference gene primers within the assay. To quantify the absolute abundance of each unique TCRbeta CDR3 rearrangement, sequence reads were collapsed and filtered. For each sample, productive Simpson clonality was calculated by taking the square root of Simpson's diversity index across productive rearrangements. TCRdb retrieved this table from immuneACCESS and kept in-frame rearrangements only. Not all clones are present; in checked studies, unresolved V genes account for under half, and no reason is known for the remainder. The V and J calls and clone size were taken over from that table, and D and trimming were inferred from the DNA. The sample table holds 280,000 or so clones, of which 80% to 90% were seen once. The biggest ten clones account for roughly 2.3% of the sample.

What the authors observed across the whole study: Clinical and demographic metadata were provided uncurated, with the amount varying by source and participant.

Enrolling through a virtual design, the prospective study's participants ranged in age from roughly 18 to 95 years and lived across around 25 United States geographic areas. Cohort assignment in the prospective study relied on participant-reported clinical history from a screening survey and a study questionnaire. Recovered participants in ImmuneRACE Cohort 3 were defined as having two consecutive negative NP/OP PCR tests, clearance from a healthcare professional, or resolution of symptoms. Mobile phlebotomists in the prospective study collected whole blood, serum and a nasopharyngeal or oropharyngeal swab from every participant. Prospective study participants could optionally give additional blood draws and questionnaires over an approximately two-month period. Before DNA extraction, blood samples from the prospective study were shipped at room temperature or frozen.

The sequenced sample was PBMCs or T cells enriched from blood (not recorded which). In this chain, TRBV3-1 (or the pseudogene TRBV3-2) is recombined with TRBJ2-2; no D segment can be confidently identified. This sequence originates from a man aged 25 to 40 who had recovered from COVID-19. The CDR3 region: CASRQVNTGELFF. The DNA is TGTGCCAGCAGGCAGGTTAACACCGGGGAGCTGTTTTTT.